This TCR beta chain was identified during a study of OX40 agonist ivuxolimab in advanced cancers. Turning to the overall study: Ivuxolimab was a fully human IgG2 agonistic monoclonal antibody targeting the costimulatory receptor OX40 (CD134). Intravenous ivuxolimab was administered to patients every 2 weeks at six dose levels: 0.01, 0.1, 0.3, 1.5, 3 and 10 mg/kg. Of the roughly 50 dose-escalation patients, hepatocellular carcinoma was present in 19, melanoma in around 15, renal cell carcinoma in 9 and head and neck cancer in 9. In the dose-escalation cohort, approximately 83% of patients were male, and the mean age was roughly 60 years with a range of about 20 to 80. Patients were allowed to have had prior anti-PD-1, anti-PD-L1 or anti-CTLA-4 therapy, and approximately 43% of the dose-escalation patients had previously received checkpoint inhibitors. Partial responses occurred in three dose-escalation patients: two with cutaneous melanoma and one with hepatocellular carcinoma. Peripheral TCRbeta sequencing aimed to test whether ivuxolimab altered TCR sequence diversity and caused clonal T-cell expansion. The monotherapy dose-escalation portion (N ≈ 52 patients) of the phase I ivuxolimab trial is reported in the paper. What the authors observed across the whole study: Low levels of normalized T-cell clonal expansion were also seen in some patients who did not respond. Partial responders in the 0.1-3.0 mg/kg groups had among the lowest normalized peripheral clonal expansion, especially among CD8+ T cells. At doses of 0.1 to 3.0 mg/kg, clonal expansion of both CD4+ and CD8+ T cells in blood was seen between baseline and week 6. The antigen specificity of the peripheral T cells that underwent clonal expansion was not determined. After ivuxolimab, expanded clones were on average more numerous among CD8+ T cells than among CD4+ T cells.

The CDR1 and CDR2 encoded by the germline V gene are SGDLS and YYNGEE. Trimmed from V: 0 bases; trimmed from J: 4 bases; junction bases lacking a gene match: 8. Including the terminal cysteine and phenylalanine, the CDR3 comprises 16 residues. Of the read, only the CDR3 DNA is kept; its 48 bases are in frame from base 1. Patients with autoimmune disease history or receiving systemic immunosuppression were excluded from the trial. Peripheral blood for TCR sequencing was collected from all dose cohorts at baseline, on cycle 4 day 1, and on cycle 7 day 1. The samples were taken from a phase I, first-in-human, multicenter, open-label dose-escalation trial of ivuxolimab. The trial enrolled adults with locally advanced or metastatic head and neck squamous cell, hepatocellular, melanoma or renal cell carcinoma. CD4+ and CD8+ T cells were sorted separately from peripheral blood before TCR sequencing. For this clone: Its antigen is unknown. There are no base qualities to consult, and no much larger clone falls within one base.

Genomic DNA was extracted from sorted cells for sequencing of the TCRbeta CDR3 region. The immunoSEQ Assay was used to sequence the TCRbeta CDR3 regions. TCRdb took this table from immuneACCESS and kept in-frame rearrangements with V and J called. Such tables lack part of the clones; where checked against another copy, unresolved V genes explain under half of the gap, and the rest is unexplained. The sample table contains more than 25,000 clones; only one count was recorded for roughly 83% of them. Roughly 33% of the sample goes to the ten largest clones. The sample was CD4+ or CD8+ T cells sorted from blood, taken in a trial of the OX40 agonist ivuxolimab. This TCR was recovered from an adult with an advanced solid tumor such as melanoma, head and neck, liver or kidney cancer. The chain was built from TRBV9 and TRBJ2-3, with TRBD2 matching 7 junction bases. The DNA reads as follows: TGTGCCAGCAGCGTAGTGGGGACTACCACCCCAGATACGCAGTATTTT. Its translation reads: CASSVVGTTTPDTQYF.